This TCR beta chain was profiled in a study of beta chain features in type 1 diabetes. Study-level results: PCR might preferentially amplify shorter templates, equally in patients and controls.

CDR3 length: 13 residues. CDR1 is MGHDK, CDR2 SYGVNS, per germline. With 4 bases removed from V and 8 bases from J, the gap between germline ends came to 11 bases. Isolated RNA was reverse transcribed in full, so expressed TCRB transcripts were sequenced. Assay used: immunoSEQ multiplex PCR; TCRdb lists only in-frame clones, some missing. The sample yields about 410,000 clones, roughly 13% seen once. This clone was seen more than once but under ten times. What it recognizes is unknown. This chain joins TRBV25-1 and TRBJ1-4; D is unclear. This receptor was obtained from a man in his thirties or forties in good health. The specimen sequenced was naive CD4+ T cells from blood. The CDR3 sequence is CASSGGPLEKLFF. DNA of the CDR3: TGTGCCAGCAGTGGAGGGCCCCTCGAAAAACTGTTTTTT.